The T cell receptor beta chain under discussion was sequenced for a study of CD8 T cells in Susac syndrome. With V trimmed by 0 bases and J by 7 bases, 5 bases remained unmatched. CDR1 LGHNA and CDR2 YNFKEQ come from the germline V gene. The CDR3 loop spans 16 amino acids. Random hexamers primed reverse transcription of roughly 0.5 to 1 ug RNA. TCRdb independently ran MiXCR on the immunoSEQ multiplex PCR reads; one entry per CDR3 protein. This table holds roughly 250,000 distinct CDR3 sequences, 96% found once. The sequencing sample was made of CD4+ T cells from PBMCs. V gene TRBV4-2 combines with J gene TRBJ2-1; 11 nucleotides match TRBD2. The TCR comes from a human donor with Susac syndrome. CDR3 residues: CASSQEGVAGGNEQFF. DNA for the CDR3: TGTGCCAGCAGCCAAGAGGGGGTAGCGGGAGGGAATGAGCAGTTCTTC.